This T cell receptor (beta chain) was recovered during a study of shared clonotypes between healthy human individuals. Trimming stripped 10 bases from V and 3 bases from J, with 15 bases between. The germline CDR1 and CDR2 sequences are SNHLY and FYNNEI. The CDR3 has 14 amino acids. DNA at 200 ng, some 31,000 T cell genomes, went into sorted-subset replicate PCRs. Libraries were prepared by immunoSEQ multiplex PCR; TCRdb keeps only in-frame clonotypes and omits some of them. This repertoire shows 2 million to 2.5 million clones, about 94% found once; its top ten account for approximately 0.13%. The clonotype was recovered from a young man in good health. Sample: naive CD4+ T cells sorted from blood. Noted subset: CD45RA+ positively selected. The chain joins TRBV2 to TRBJ2-2; D possibly corresponds to TRBD2 (7 bases). Written as DNA, the CDR3 is TGTGCCAAAGGACGGGGGGCAGACACCGGGGAGCTGTTTTTT. This sequence encodes CAKGRGADTGELFF.